Detailed here is one T cell receptor beta chain. This record comes from a study of shared clonotypes between healthy human individuals. CDR1 and CDR2 from the germline V gene are MNHNY and SVGAGI (reference sequence). There are 14 residues in the CDR3. V was trimmed by 10 bases and J by 0 bases, leaving 13 bases between them. Assay execution took place at the deep level. Sorted-subset replicate PCRs used around 200 ng of genomic DNA. This amount corresponded to approximately 30,000 T cell genomes. Under the authors' procedure: Junction-only immunoSEQ sequences carried no quality scores, so filtering differed. Profiling relied on immunoSEQ multiplex PCR, and the TCRdb table lists in-frame clones only, not all of them. Clone size and the V and J calls come from that table; the DNA yielded D and trimming. The sample includes about 710,000 clones, around 78% seen only once; the top ten take around 2%.

The chain has TRBV6-6 and TRBJ1-5; D unresolved. This TCR was sampled from a woman aged 25 to 45 in good health. Sample: memory CD4+ T cells sorted from blood. The subset is: CD45RA-negative fraction. The CDR3 DNA follows: TGTGCCACCTTGAAAGGAGATAGCAATCAGCCCCAGCATTTT. Translating gives CATLKGDSNQPQHF.